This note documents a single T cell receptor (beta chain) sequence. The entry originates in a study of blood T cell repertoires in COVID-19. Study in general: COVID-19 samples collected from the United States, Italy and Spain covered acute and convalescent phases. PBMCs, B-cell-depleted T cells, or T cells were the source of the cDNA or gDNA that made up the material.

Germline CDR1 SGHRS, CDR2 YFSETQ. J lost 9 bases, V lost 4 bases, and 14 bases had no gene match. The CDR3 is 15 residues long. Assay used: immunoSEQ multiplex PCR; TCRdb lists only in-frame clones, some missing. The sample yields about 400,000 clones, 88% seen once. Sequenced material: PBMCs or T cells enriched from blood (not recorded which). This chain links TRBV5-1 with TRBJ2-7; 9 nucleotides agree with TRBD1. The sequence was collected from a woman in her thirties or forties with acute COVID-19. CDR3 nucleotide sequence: TGCGCCAGCAGCCCGACAACGGGACAGGGTTCAGGGCAGTACTTC. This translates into CASSPTTGQGSGQYF.